This passage covers 20 T cell receptor beta chains from one sample sequenced in a study of glioma-infiltrating T cells. Using RNA template, CDR3s of TCR alpha and beta were amplified with iRepertoire arm-PCR. A single record per CDR3 protein comes from TCRdb applying MiXCR to the multiplex PCR reads. The sample yields roughly 120,000 distinct CDR3 sequences, less than 30% seen once. Sequenced sample: glioma tissue, nonneoplastic brain tissue, or PBMCs (not recorded which). All receptors derive from a human donor with low-grade glioma or glioblastoma, undergoing nonglioma brain surgery, or in good health (not recorded which).

This clonotype was found many times. The gene calls are TRBV6-1 and TRBJ2-3; a possible D gene is TRBD2 (5 bases). This CDR3 has 15 amino acids. V lost 9 bases, J lost 0 bases, and 16 bases lay in between. Germline-derived CDR1 and CDR2 are MNHNS and SASEGT. The DNA for the CDR3 is TGTGCCAGTACCCCTCCACGGGGTAGCACAGATACGCAGTATTTT. It codes for CASTPPRGSTDTQYF.

This clonotype was observed a few times. A much larger clone sits a single nucleotide away, making a read error possible. The rearrangement joins TRBV6-1 to TRBJ1-5; D ambiguous. Germline V gives CDR1 MNHNS, CDR2 SASEGT. Trimming cost V 8 bases and J 2 bases, with 13 bases left between them. The CDR3 is made up of 14 amino acids. CDR3 nucleotide sequence: TGTGCCAGCCACACTTTCTTGGGCAATCAGCCCCAGCATTTT. Translated: CASHTFLGNQPQHF.

In this sample, this clonotype turned up many times. The genes are TRBV3-1 and TRBJ2-7; 10 bases fit TRBD1. Germline V gives CDR1 LGHDT, CDR2 YNNKEL (reference sequence). CDR3 size: 16 residues. V was pared by 3 bases and J by 7 bases, with 12 bases of the junction left unmatched. CDR3 DNA sequence: TGTGCCAGCAGCCAGAGGACAGGGGGTTCTCGAGGGGAGCAGTACTTC. Translated, it gives CASSQRTGGSRGEQYF.

This clonotype was found a few times. This could be a read error, since a much larger clone is one nucleotide away. This chain links TRBV6-2 or TRBV6-3 with TRBJ2-7; D is unclear. Trimming stripped 6 bases from V and 5 bases from J, with 20 bases between. Germline V gene lookup returns CDR1 MNHEY and CDR2 SVGEGT. The CDR3 is 15 amino acids. The CDR3 loop reads CASSSPRASIHEQYF. DNA of the CDR3: TGTGCCAGCAGCTCTCCTCGGGCTTCTATCCACGAGCAGTACTTC.

This chain connects TRBV18 to TRBJ1-5; no reliable D call. Trimming cost V 0 bases and J 3 bases, with 9 bases left between them. The CDR3 is made up of 15 amino acids. Germline loops: CDR1 KGHSH, CDR2 LQKENI. The CDR3 DNA reads as TGTGCCAGCTCACCACCTGGCCAGGACAATCAGCCCCAGCATTTT. As protein: CASSPPGQDNQPQHF.

This clonotype was seen a few times. A much larger clone differs by one base, so this may be a read error. This rearrangement joins TRBV7-2 to TRBJ1-1; D uncertain. The CDR3 is 13 amino acids. Germline V gene data show CDR1 as SGHTA and CDR2 as FQGNSA. V was pared by 11 bases and J by 3 bases, with 16 bases between. CDR3 region: CASGVLMDTEAFF. CDR3 nucleotides: TGTGCCTCCGGGGTTCTAATGGACACTGAAGCTTTCTTT.

This clonotype has ten or more counts. V and J are TRBV7-2 and TRBJ1-2, with D uncertain. Trimming removed 1 base from V and 4 bases from J, with 4 bases in between. Germline V gene data show CDR1 as SGHTA and CDR2 as FQGNSA. The CDR3 spans 12 residues. CDR3 in amino acids: CASSLGVYGYTF. CDR3 in DNA: TGTGCCAGCAGCTTAGGGGTCTATGGCTACACCTTC. Complete variable domain (other parts from reference TRBV7-2 and TRBJ1-2): GAGVSQSPSNKVTEKGKDVELRCDPISGHTALYWYRQSLGQGLEFLIYFQGNSAPDKSGLPSDRFSAERTGGSVSTLTIQRTQQEDSAVYLCASSLGVYGYTFGSGTRLTVV.

As concerns this clonotype: Being one base from a much bigger clone, this may be a read error. V and J are TRBV6-5 and TRBJ1-1, with D perhaps matching TRBD1 (5 bases). Trimming pared 4 bases from V and 11 bases from J, leaving 11 bases between. This CDR3 spans 11 amino acids. Germline CDR1 reads MNHEY; CDR2 reads SVGAGI. The CDR3 is CASSCDRTAFF. CDR3 nucleotides: TGTGCCAGCAGTTGTGACAGAACGGCTTTCTTT.

For this clonotype: A much larger clone lies one base from this, so it may be a read error. CDR3 nucleotide sequence: TGTGCCAGCAGCTTGGTGGCGCTGAACACTGAAGCTCTCTTT. Translation gives CASSLVALNTEALF. This chain connects TRBV5-4 to TRBJ1-1; D unresolved. CDR1 is SGHNT and CDR2 is YYREEE in the germline V gene (reference sequence). The CDR3 has 14 amino acids.

This clonotype has ten or more counts. This chain's CDR3 is CASSLVGRGNYGYTF. DNA for the CDR3: TGTGCCAGCAGCTTAGTCGGCAGGGGCAACTATGGCTACACCTTC. This sequence joins TRBV7-2 and TRBJ1-2, with a tentative D call TRBD1 (6 bases). There are 15 residues in the CDR3. Germline V lookup: CDR1 SGHTA, CDR2 FQGNSA. V gave up 1 base and J gave up 2 bases, with 11 bases separating them. The variable domain in full, completed from reference TRBV7-2 and TRBJ1-2, reads GAGVSQSPSNKVTEKGKDVELRCDPISGHTALYWYRQSLGQGLEFLIYFQGNSAPDKSGLPSDRFSAERTGGSVSTLTIQRTQQEDSAVYLCASSLVGRGNYGYTFGSGTRLTVV.

This sequence joins TRBV29-1 and TRBJ2-7; a possible D gene is TRBD1 (6 bases). This CDR3 spans 11 amino acids. The V and J ends lost 5 bases and 6 bases respectively, with 11 bases between them. Looked up from germline, CDR1 is SQVTM and CDR2 is ANQGSEA. The CDR3 region is CSVSGGGEQYF. CDR3 nucleotide sequence: TGCAGCGTTTCTGGGGGCGGCGAGCAGTACTTC.

This clonotype occurred many times. This chain uses TRBV7-2 with TRBJ2-3; no firm D call. Germline CDR1 and CDR2: SGHTA and FQGNSA. This CDR3 has 13 amino acids. Trimming cost V 4 bases and J 1 base, with 6 bases left between them. The chain's CDR3 is CASSSYRTDTQYF. The CDR3, as DNA: TGTGCCAGCAGCTCCTACCGCACAGATACGCAGTATTTT. Together with reference TRBV7-2 and TRBJ2-3, the CDR3 gives the full variable domain: GAGVSQSPSNKVTEKGKDVELRCDPISGHTALYWYRQSLGQGLEFLIYFQGNSAPDKSGLPSDRFSAERTGGSVSTLTIQRTQQEDSAVYLCASSSYRTDTQYFGPGTRLTVL.

In regard to this clonotype: A much larger clone differs from this one at a single base, so this may be a read error. The J gene is TRBJ2-7, the V gene TRBV29-1, with 7 bases matching TRBD2. Per germline, CDR1 SQVTM and CDR2 ANQGSEA. The CDR3 is made up of 14 amino acids. The junction had 9 bases not matched to a gene; V was cut back by 5 bases and J by 2 bases. CDR3 in amino acids: CSVQPSGLTYEQYF. The CDR3 DNA reads TGCAGCGTTCAGCCCTCGGGACTAACCTACGAGCAGTACTTC.

The genes are TRBV19 and TRBJ1-5; D not certain. The ends were cut back, 3 bases at V and 5 bases at J, with 8 bases in the middle. This CDR3 has 13 amino acids. The germline CDR1 and CDR2 sequences are LNHDA and SQIVND (reference sequence). In nucleotides, the CDR3 is TGTGCCAGTAGTATGGCGTTCTATCAGCCCCAGCATTTT. Protein product: CASSMAFYQPQHF.

The sample holds many counts of this clonotype. V is TRBV6-1 and J is TRBJ2-7; 12 nucleotides match TRBD1. V gave up 7 bases and J gave up 9 bases; unmatched junction bases: 13. Germline values: CDR1 MNHNS, CDR2 SASEGT. The CDR3 has 15 residues. The CDR3 DNA reads as TGTGCCAGCACCGAGAAACCGGGACAGGGGGCTTGGCAGTACTTC. Protein sequence: CASTEKPGQGAWQYF.

This clonotype was counted between two and nine times. J is TRBJ2-7 and V is TRBV5-4, with 9 bases identical to TRBD1. CDR1 SGHNT and CDR2 YYREEE come from the germline V gene (reference sequence). This CDR3 contains 14 residues. V shed 4 bases and J 7 bases; nucleotides not matched to a gene: 9. CDR3 coding DNA: TGTGCCAGCAGCAAGGGACAGGGACGGGATGAGCAGTACTTC. It encodes CASSKGQGRDEQYF.

This clonotype has ten or more counts. The J gene is TRBJ2-3, the V gene TRBV7-2; 9 positions match TRBD2. CDR1 SGHTA and CDR2 FQGNSA come from the germline V gene. This CDR3 has 17 residues. Trimming took 5 bases from V and 3 from J; bases not matched to a gene: 12. CDR3 nucleotide sequence: TGTGCCAGCAGCACACTTCCCGGGACTAGCAAGACAGATACGCAGTATTTT. It is translated as CASSTLPGTSKTDTQYF.

This clonotype was seen ten or more times. This chain joins TRBV11-2 and TRBJ2-5, with 7 bases lining up with TRBD2. With 3 bases clipped from V and 0 bases from J, the junction kept 4 bases outside the gene matches. This CDR3 has 15 amino acids. Germline CDR1 is SGHAT and CDR2 is FQNNGV. Written as DNA, the CDR3 is TGTGCCAGCAGCTTGGGAGGGGCGTACCAAGAGACCCAGTACTTC. Translated, it gives CASSLGGAYQETQYF.

This clonotype has more than one count but fewer than ten. Here the CDR3 reads CASSLVSLVGHEQFF. The CDR3 region has the DNA TGTGCCAGCAGCTTAGTCTCACTAGTGGGGCATGAGCAGTTCTTC. The chain is built from TRBV7-9 and TRBJ2-1; D might be TRBD1 or TRBD2, each matching 5 bases. Per the germline V gene, CDR1 is SEHNR and CDR2 is FQNEAQ (reference sequence). Trimming stripped 1 base from V and 8 bases from J, with 15 bases between. There are 15 residues in the CDR3.

The chain combines TRBV3-1 with TRBJ2-7; possible D gene TRBD1, 6 bases. CDR1 is LGHDT and CDR2 is YNNKEL in the germline V gene (reference sequence). With 0 bases removed from V and 2 bases from J, the gap between germline ends came to 14 bases. The CDR3 loop spans 16 amino acids. The CDR3 protein is CASSQDPDRDPYEQYF. In DNA form, the CDR3 reads TGTGCCAGCAGCCAAGATCCGGACAGAGACCCCTACGAGCAGTACTTC.